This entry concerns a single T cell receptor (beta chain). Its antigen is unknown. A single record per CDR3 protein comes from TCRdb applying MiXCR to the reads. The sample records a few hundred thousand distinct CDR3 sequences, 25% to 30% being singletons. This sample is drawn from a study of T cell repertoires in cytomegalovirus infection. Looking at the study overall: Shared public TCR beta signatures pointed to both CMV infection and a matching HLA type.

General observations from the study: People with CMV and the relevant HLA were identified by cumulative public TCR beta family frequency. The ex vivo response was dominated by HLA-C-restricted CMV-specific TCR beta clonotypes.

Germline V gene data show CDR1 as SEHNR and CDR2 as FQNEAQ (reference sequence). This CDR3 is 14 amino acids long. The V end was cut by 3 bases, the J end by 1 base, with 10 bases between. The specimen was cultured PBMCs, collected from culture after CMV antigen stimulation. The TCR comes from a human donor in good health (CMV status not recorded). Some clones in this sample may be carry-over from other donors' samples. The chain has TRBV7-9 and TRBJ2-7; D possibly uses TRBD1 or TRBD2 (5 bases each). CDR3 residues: CASSLGVSSYEQYF. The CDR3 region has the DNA TGTGCCAGCAGCTTGGGGGTGAGTTCCTACGAGCAGTACTTC.